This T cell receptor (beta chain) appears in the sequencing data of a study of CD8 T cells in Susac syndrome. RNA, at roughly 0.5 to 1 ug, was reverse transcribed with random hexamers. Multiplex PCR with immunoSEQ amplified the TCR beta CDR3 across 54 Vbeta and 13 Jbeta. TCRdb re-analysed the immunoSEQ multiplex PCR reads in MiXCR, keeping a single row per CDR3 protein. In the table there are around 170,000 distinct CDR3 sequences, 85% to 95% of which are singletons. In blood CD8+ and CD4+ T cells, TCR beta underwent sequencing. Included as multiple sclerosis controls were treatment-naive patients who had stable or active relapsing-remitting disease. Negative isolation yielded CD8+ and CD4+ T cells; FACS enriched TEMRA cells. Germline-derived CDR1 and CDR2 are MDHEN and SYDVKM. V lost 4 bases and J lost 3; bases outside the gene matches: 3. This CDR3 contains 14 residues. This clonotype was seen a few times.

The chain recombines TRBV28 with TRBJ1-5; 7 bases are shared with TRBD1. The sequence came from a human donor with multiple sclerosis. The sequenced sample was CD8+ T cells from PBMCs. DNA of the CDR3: TGTGCCAGCAGTTCGACAGGGTCCAATCAGCCCCAGCATTTT. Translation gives CASSSTGSNQPQHF.